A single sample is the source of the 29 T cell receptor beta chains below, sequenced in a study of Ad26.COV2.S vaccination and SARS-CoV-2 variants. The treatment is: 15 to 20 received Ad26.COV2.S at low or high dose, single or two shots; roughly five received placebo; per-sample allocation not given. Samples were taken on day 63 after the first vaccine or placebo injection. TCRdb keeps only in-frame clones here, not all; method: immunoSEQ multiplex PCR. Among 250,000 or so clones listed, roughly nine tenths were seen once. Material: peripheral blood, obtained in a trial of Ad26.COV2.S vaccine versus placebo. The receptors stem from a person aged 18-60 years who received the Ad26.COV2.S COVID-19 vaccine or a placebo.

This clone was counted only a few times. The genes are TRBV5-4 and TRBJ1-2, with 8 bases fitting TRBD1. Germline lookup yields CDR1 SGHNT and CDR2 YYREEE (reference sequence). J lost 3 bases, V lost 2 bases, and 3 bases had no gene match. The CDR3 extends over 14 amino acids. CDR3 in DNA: TGTGCCAGCAGCTTTACAGGGGGGGACTATGGCTACACCTTC. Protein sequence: CASSFTGGDYGYTF.

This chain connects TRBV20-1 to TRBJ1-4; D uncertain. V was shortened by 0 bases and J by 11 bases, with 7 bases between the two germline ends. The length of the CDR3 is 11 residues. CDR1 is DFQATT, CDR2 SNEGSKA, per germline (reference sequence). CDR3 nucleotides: TGCAGTGCTAGAGATAACGAGAAACTGTTTTTT. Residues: CSARDNEKLFF.

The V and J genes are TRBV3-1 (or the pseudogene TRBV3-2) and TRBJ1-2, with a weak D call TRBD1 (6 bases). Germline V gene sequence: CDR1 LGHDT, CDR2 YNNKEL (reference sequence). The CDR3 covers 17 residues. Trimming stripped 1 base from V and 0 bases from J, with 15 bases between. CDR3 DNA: TGTGCCAGCAGCCAAGCCTCCACAGGGCCCACTAACTATGGCTACACCTTC. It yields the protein CASSQASTGPTNYGYTF.

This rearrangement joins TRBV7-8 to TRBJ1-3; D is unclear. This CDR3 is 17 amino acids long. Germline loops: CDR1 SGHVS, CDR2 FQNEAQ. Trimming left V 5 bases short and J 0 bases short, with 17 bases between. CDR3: CASSRSLRRSSGNTIYF. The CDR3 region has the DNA TGTGCCAGCAGCCGTTCTTTGAGGAGGAGCTCTGGAAACACCATATATTTT.

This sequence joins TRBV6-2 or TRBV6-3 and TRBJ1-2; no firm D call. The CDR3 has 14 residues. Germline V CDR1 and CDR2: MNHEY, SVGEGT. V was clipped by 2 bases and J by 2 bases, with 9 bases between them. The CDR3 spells CASSYRTGNYGYTF. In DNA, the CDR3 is TGTGCCAGCAGTTACAGGACCGGCAACTATGGCTACACCTTC.

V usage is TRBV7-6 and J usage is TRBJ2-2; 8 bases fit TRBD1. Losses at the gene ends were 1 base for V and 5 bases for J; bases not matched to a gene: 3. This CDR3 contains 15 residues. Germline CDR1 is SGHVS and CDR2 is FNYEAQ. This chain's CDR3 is CASSLDDRGTGELFF. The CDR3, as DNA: TGTGCCAGCAGCTTAGATGACAGGGGTACCGGGGAGCTGTTTTTT. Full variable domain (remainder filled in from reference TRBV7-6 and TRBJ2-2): GAGVSQSPRYKVTKRGQDVALRCDPISGHVSLYWYRQALGQGPEFLTYFNYEAQQDKSGLPNDRFSAERPEGSISTLTIQRTEQRDSAMYRCASSLDDRGTGELFFGEGSRLTVL.

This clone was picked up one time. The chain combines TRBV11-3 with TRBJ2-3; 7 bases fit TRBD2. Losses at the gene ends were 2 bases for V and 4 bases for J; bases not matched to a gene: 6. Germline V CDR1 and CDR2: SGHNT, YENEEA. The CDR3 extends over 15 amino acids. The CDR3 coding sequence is TGTGCCAGCAGCTTATTACGGGGGGTCTCAGATACGCAGTATTTT. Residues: CASSLLRGVSDTQYF.

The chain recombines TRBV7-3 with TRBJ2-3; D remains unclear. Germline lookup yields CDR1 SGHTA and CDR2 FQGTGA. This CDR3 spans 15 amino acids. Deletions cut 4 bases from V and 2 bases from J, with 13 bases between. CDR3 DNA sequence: TGTGCCAGCAGCTCTCGACCAGTATCCACAGATACGCAGTATTTT. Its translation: CASSSRPVSTDTQYF.

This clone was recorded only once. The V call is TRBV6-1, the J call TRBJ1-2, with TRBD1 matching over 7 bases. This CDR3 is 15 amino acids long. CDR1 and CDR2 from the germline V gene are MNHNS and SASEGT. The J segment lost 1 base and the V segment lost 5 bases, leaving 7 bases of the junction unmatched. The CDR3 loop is CASSSQDRFNYGYTF. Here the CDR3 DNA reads TGTGCCAGCAGTTCCCAGGACAGGTTTAACTATGGCTACACCTTC.

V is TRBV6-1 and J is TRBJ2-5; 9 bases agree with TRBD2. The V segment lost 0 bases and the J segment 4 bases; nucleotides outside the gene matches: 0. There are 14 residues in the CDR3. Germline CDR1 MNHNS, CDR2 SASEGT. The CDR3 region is CASSEASGGETQYF. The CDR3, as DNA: TGTGCCAGCAGTGAAGCTAGCGGGGGAGAGACCCAGTACTTC.

The CDR3 DNA is TGTGCCAGCTCACCGAACCCGACAGGGCTTAATGAAAAACTGTTTTTT. Its translation: CASSPNPTGLNEKLFF. This chain connects TRBV18 to TRBJ1-4; 7 bases align to TRBD1. The V gene's germline CDR1 is KGHSH and CDR2 LQKENI. With 3 bases clipped from V and 4 bases from J, the junction kept 8 bases outside the gene matches. CDR3 length: 16 residues.

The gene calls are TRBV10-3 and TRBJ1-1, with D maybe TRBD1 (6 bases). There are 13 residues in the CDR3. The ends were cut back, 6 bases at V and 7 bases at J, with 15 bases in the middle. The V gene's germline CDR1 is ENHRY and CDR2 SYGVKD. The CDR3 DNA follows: TGTGCCATCAGCGAGGGGGGACGAGTTGAAGCTTTCTTT. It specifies CAISEGGRVEAFF.

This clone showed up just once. The CDR3 loop is CASSHPHEQFF. CDR3 nucleotides: TGTGCCAGCAGTCACCCCCATGAGCAGTTCTTC. The V call is TRBV6-2 or TRBV6-3, the J call TRBJ2-1; no firm D call. The V and J ends lost 5 bases and 8 bases respectively, with 7 bases between them. This CDR3 is 11 amino acids long. Germline CDR1 MNHEY, CDR2 SVGEGT.

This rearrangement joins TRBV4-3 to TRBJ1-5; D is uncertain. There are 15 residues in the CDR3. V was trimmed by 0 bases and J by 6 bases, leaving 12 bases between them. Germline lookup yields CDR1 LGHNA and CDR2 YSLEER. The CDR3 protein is CASSQDRNMAQPQHF. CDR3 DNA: TGCGCCAGCAGCCAAGATAGGAATATGGCTCAGCCCCAGCATTTT.

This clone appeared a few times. In DNA form, the CDR3 reads TGTGCCAGCAGTTCCCACGGGATTTATGGCTACACCTTC. Amino acids: CASSSHGIYGYTF. The chain employs TRBV6-2 or TRBV6-3 and TRBJ1-2; D uncertain. Per germline, CDR1 MNHEY and CDR2 SVGEGT. The length of the CDR3 is 13 residues. V was trimmed by 4 bases and J by 5 bases, leaving 11 bases between them.

CDR3 sequence: CASSPGQNTYEQYV. CDR3 in DNA: TGCGCCAGCAGCCCGGGACAGAATACCTACGAGCAGTACGTC. The chain carries TRBV5-1 and TRBJ2-7; 7 positions agree with TRBD1. Germline trimming cut 4 bases from V and 2 bases from J; bases unmatched to any gene: 6. The CDR3 extends over 14 amino acids. Per the germline V gene, CDR1 is SGHRS and CDR2 is YFSETQ.

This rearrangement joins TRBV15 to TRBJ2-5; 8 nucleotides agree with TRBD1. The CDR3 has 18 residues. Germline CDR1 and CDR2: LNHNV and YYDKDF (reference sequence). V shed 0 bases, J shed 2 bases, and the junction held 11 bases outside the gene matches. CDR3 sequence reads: CATSRDRRGQGGQETQYF. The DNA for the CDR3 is TGTGCCACCAGCAGAGATCGAAGAGGACAGGGAGGACAAGAGACCCAGTACTTC.

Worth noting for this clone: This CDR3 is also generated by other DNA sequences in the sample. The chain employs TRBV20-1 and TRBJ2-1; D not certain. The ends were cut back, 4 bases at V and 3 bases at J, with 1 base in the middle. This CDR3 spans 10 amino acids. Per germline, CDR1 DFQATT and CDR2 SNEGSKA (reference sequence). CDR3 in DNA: TGCAGTGCTAACTACAATGAGCAGTTCTTC. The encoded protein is CSANYNEQFF.

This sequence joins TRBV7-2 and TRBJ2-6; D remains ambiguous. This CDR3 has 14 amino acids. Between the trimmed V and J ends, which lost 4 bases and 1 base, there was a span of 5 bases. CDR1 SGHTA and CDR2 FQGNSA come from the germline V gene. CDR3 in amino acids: CASSWGSGANVLTF. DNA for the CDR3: TGTGCCAGCAGCTGGGGTTCTGGGGCCAACGTCCTGACTTTC.

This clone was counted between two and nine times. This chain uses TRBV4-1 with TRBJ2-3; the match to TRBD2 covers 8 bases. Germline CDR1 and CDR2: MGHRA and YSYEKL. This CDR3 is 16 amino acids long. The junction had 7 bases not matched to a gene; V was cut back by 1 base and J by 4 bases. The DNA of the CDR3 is TGCGCCAGCAGCCAAGCGGGGACTAGAAAGGCAGATACGCAGTATTTT. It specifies CASSQAGTRKADTQYF.

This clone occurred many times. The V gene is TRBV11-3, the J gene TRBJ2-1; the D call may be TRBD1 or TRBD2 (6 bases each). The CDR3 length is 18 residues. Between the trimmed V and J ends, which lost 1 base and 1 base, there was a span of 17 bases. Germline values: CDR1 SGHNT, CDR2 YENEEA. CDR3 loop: CASSLGGLGGGSYNEQFF. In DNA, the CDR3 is TGTGCCAGCAGCTTAGGCGGTCTAGGAGGGGGGTCCTACAATGAGCAGTTCTTC.

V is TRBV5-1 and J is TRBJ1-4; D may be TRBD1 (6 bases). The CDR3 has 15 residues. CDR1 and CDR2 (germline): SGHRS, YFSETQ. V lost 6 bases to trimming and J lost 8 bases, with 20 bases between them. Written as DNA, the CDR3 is TGCGCCAGCAACCTGGGGGGGCGGATAGAAGAAAAACTGTTTTTT. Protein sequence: CASNLGGRIEEKLFF.

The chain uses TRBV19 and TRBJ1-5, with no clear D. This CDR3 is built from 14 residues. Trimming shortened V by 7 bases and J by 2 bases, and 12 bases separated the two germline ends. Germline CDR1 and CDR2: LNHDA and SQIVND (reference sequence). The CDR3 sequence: CASTGQAGNQPQHF. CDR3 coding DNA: TGTGCCAGTACGGGCCAGGCGGGCAATCAGCCCCAGCATTTT.

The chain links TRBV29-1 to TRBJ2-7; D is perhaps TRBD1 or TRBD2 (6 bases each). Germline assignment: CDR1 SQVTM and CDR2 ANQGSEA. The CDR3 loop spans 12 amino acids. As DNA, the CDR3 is TGCAGTGTTCTTTGGGGGGCGGGCGAGCAGTACGTC. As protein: CSVLWGAGEQYV.

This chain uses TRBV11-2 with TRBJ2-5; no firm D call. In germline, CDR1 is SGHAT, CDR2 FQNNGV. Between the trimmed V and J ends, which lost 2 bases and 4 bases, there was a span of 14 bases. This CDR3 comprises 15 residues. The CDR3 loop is CASSLSQYAAETQYF. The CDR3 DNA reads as TGTGCCAGCAGCTTATCACAGTATGCGGCAGAGACCCAGTACTTC.

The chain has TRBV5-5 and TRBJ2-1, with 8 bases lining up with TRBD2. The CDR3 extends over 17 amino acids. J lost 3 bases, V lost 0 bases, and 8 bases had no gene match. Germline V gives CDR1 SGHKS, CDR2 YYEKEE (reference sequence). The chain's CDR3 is CASSLGEYLAGYNEQFF. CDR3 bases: TGTGCCAGCAGCTTGGGAGAATATCTAGCGGGCTACAATGAGCAGTTCTTC.

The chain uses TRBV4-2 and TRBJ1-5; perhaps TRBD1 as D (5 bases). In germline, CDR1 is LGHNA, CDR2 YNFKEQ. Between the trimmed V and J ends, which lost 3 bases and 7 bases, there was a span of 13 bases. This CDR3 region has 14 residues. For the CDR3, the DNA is TGTGCCAGCAGCCACCTAGGGGAAGGCCAGCCCCAGCATTTT. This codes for CASSHLGEGQPQHF.

CDR3: CASSQEPGGISGANVLTF. DNA of the CDR3: TGCGCCAGCAGCCAGGAGCCGGGAGGTATCTCTGGGGCCAACGTCCTGACTTTC. The gene calls are TRBV4-1 and TRBJ2-6; TRBD2 matches 7 bases. V shed 3 bases, J shed 0 bases, and the junction held 8 bases outside the gene matches. Germline V gives CDR1 MGHRA, CDR2 YSYEKL. The CDR3 has 18 residues.

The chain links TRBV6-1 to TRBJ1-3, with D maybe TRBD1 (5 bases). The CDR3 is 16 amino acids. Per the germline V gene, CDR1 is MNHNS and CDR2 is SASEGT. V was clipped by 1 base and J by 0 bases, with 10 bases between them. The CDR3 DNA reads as TGTGCCAGCAGTGAAGAGGAGGGGAGCTCTGGAAACACCATATATTTT. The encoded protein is CASSEEEGSSGNTIYF.